The TCR beta chain under discussion was sequenced for a study of control samples from healthy donors and cancer patients. Germline loops: CDR1 SGDLS, CDR2 YYNGEE. The CDR3 is made up of 14 amino acids. Trimming took 3 bases from V and 1 from J; bases not matched to a gene: 1. With regard to this clone: Other DNA sequences within the sample encode an identical CDR3.

Assay: immunoSEQ multiplex PCR; the TCRdb copy retains only in-frame clones and omits some. The data contain tens of thousands of clones, approximately 91% of them singletons. This clonotype originated in a man between 45 and 60 years old in good health. Input material: blood. The J gene is TRBJ1-5, the V gene TRBV9, with 7 bases that match TRBD1. The CDR3 nucleotides are TGTGCCAGCAGCGCGGGACAGAGCAATCAGCCCCAGCATTTT. The encoded protein is CASSAGQSNQPQHF.